This T cell receptor beta chain was identified in a study of metastatic and nonmetastatic thyroid tumors. Findings and limits, study-wide: The reported finding was significantly higher TCR beta diversity in malignant thyroid tumors relative to benign nodules, in blood and tumor.

MiXCR re-clonotyped the PCR reads for TCRdb. The sample has over 35,000 clones, roughly 14% seen once. The table lists this clone with many counts. What it binds is not known. The CDR3 consists of 15 residues. V shed 7 bases and J shed 2 bases, with 14 bases lying between them. Germline CDR1 reads ENHRY; CDR2 reads SYGVKD. All patients were treatment-naive before thyroid surgery. The specimen was blood. The receptor's source is a female donor with papillary thyroid cancer or a benign thyroid nodule (not recorded which). Some clones in this sample may be carry-over from other donors' samples. The chain uses TRBV10-3 and TRBJ2-2; TRBD1 might be the D (6 bases). The CDR3 spells CAINLRDTNTGELFF. The CDR3 DNA follows: TGTGCCATCAACCTCCGGGACACCAACACCGGGGAGCTGTTTTTT.